The source of this T cell receptor (beta chain) is a study of T cell repertoires in cytomegalovirus infection. Across the study: CMV epitopes, recently identified HLA-C-restricted and well-studied HLA-B-restricted, were used. TCR beta signatures that were public indicated CMV infection and matching HLA type. Study-level points and caveats: Within the response measured ex vivo, HLA-C-restricted CMV-specific TCR beta clonotypes were dominant.

V was clipped by 1 base and J by 0 bases; unmatched bases: 5. The CDR3 runs 16 residues. CDR1 is SGHTS, CDR2 YDEGEE, per germline. A remark on this clonotype: Its cognate antigen is unknown.

From the reads, TCRdb called clonotypes with MiXCR, one entry per CDR3 protein. The table has 600,000 to 700,000 distinct CDR3 sequences, around 30% seen once. The sequences come from cultured PBMCs, collected from culture after CMV antigen stimulation. The origin of this receptor is a human donor in good health (CMV status not recorded). Some clones in this sample may be carry-over from other donors' samples. The rearrangement uses TRBV5-8 and TRBJ2-3, with 7 bases matching TRBD1. CDR3: CASSLFPGQSTDTQYF. The CDR3 DNA sequence: TGTGCCAGCAGCTTGTTCCCGGGACAGAGCACAGATACGCAGTATTTT.